The clone carrying this T cell receptor (beta chain) was seen only a few times. The TCRbeta library incorporated unique molecular identifiers. TCRdb independently ran MiXCR on the PCR reads; one entry per CDR3 protein. In the table there are some 280,000 distinct CDR3 sequences, approximately 9.6% of which are singletons. The record originates from a study of T-cell reconstitution after alpha-beta-depleted transplantation in children. The TCR was taken from a human donor who donated a stem cell graft to a child with SCID. Sequences were derived from PBMCs from the stem cell graft donor, sampled from the stem cell graft.

The chain's CDR3 is CSARGTSGGYSTDTQYF. DNA for the CDR3: TGCAGTGCTAGAGGGACTAGCGGGGGATATAGCACAGATACGCAGTATTTT. V gene TRBV20-1 combines with J gene TRBJ2-3; 13 nucleotides align to TRBD2. Per the germline V gene, CDR1 is DFQATT and CDR2 is SNEGSKA (reference sequence). This CDR3 comprises 17 residues. Trimming removed 1 base from V and 0 bases from J; junction bases left unmatched: 4.